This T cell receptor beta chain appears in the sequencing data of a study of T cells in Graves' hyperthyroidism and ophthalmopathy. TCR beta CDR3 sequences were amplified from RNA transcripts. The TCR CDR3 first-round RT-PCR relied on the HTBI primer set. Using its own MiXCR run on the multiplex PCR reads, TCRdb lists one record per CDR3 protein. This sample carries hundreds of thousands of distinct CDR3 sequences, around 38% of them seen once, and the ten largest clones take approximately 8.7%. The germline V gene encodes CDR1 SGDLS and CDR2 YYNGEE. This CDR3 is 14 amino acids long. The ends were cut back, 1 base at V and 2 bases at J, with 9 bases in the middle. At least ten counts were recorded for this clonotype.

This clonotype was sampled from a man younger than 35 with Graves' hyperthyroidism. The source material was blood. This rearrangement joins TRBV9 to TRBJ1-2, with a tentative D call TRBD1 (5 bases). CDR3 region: CASSVWGGNYGYTF. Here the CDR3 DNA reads TGTGCCAGCAGCGTATGGGGCGGGAACTATGGCTACACCTTC. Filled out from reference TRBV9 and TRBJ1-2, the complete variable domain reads DSGVTQTPKHLITATGQRVTLRCSPRSGDLSVYWYQQSLDQGLQFLIQYYNGEERAKGNILERFSAQQFPDLHSELNLSSLELGDSALYFCASSVWGGNYGYTFGSGTRLTVV.